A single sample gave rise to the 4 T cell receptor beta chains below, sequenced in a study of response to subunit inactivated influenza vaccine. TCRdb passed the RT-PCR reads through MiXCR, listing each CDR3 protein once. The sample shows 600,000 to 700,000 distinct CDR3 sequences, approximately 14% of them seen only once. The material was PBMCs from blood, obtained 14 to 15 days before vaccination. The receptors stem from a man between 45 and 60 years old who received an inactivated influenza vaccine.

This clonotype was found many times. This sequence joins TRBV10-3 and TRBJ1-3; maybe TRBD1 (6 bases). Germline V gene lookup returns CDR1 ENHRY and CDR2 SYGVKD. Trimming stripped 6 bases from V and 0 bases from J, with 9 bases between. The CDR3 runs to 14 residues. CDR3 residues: CAISRDTSGNTIYF. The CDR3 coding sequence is TGTGCCATCAGCCGGGACACCTCTGGAAACACCATATATTTT.

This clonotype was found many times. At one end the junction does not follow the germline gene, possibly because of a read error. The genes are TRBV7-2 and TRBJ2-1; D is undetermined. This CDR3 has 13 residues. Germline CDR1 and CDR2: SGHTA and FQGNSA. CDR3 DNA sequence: TGTGCCAGCAGCTTAGAAAAGGAGACAAGAAGCCTCTTC. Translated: CASSLEKETRSLF.

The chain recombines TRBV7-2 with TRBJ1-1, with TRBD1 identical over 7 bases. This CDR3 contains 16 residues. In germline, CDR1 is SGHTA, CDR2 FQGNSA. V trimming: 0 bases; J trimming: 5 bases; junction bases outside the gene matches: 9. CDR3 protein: CASSLAPQGVRTEAFF. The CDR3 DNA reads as TGTGCCAGCAGCTTAGCTCCGCAGGGGGTACGAACTGAAGCTTTCTTT.

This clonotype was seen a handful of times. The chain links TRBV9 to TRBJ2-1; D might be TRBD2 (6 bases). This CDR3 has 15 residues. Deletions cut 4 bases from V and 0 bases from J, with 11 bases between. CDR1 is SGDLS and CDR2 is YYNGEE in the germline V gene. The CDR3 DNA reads TGTGCCAGCAGCCGGGACTTAAGCTCCTACAATGAGCAGTTCTTC. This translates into CASSRDLSSYNEQFF.